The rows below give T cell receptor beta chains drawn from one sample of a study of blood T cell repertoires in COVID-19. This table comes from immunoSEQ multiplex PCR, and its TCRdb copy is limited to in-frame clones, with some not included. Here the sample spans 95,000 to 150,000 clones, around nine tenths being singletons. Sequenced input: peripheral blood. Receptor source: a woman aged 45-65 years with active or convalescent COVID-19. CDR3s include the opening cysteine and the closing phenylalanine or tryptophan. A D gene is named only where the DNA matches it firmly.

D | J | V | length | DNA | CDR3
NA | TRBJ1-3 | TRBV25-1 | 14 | TGTGCCAGCAGTGTGGAGGCGTACGGAAACACCATATATTTT | CASSVEAYGNTIYF
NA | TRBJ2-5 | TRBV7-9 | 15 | TGTGCCAGCAGCTTAGTGTCAGGGATCGGGGAGACCCAGTACTTC | CASSLVSGIGETQYF
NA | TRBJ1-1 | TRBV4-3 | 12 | TGCGCCAGCAGCCAAAAACAGGGAGAGGCTTTCTTT | CASSQKQGEAFF
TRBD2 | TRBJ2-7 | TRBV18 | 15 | TGTGCCAGCTCACCGGGACTAGCGGGAGTAGACGAGCAGTACTTC | CASSPGLAGVDEQYF
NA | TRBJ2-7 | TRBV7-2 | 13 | TGTGCCAGCAGCTTGGGCAACTCCTACGAGCAGTACTTC | CASSLGNSYEQYF
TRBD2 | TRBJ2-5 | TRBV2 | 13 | TGTGCCAGCACTTGGACGGGGGGGGAGACCCAGTACTTC | CASTWTGGETQYF
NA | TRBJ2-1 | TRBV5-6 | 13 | TGTGCCAGCAGCTTGGGAGAAGACAATGAGCAGTTCTTC | CASSLGEDNEQFF
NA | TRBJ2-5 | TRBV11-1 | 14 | TGTGCCAGCAGCTTAGGTTTCCGTCAAGAGACCCAGTACTTC | CASSLGFRQETQYF
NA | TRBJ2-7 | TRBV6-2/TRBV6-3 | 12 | TGTGCCAGCAGTTACAGGGGCCACGAGCAGTACTTC | CASSYRGHEQYF
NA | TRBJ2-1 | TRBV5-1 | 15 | TGCGCCAGCAGCTTGGAGGTAGCGCGTGGAAATGAGCAGTTCTTC | CASSLEVARGNEQFF
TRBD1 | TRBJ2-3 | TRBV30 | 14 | TGTGCCTGGAGTCCAGGGGGCGGTCTAGATACGCAGTATTTT | CAWSPGGGLDTQYF
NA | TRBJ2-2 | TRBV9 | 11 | TGTGCCAGCAGCGTTAACGGGGAGCTGTTTTTT | CASSVNGELFF
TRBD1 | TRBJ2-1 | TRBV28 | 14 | TGTGCCAGCTCCTCCGGGACAGGGTATAATGAGCAGTTCTTC | CASSSGTGYNEQFF